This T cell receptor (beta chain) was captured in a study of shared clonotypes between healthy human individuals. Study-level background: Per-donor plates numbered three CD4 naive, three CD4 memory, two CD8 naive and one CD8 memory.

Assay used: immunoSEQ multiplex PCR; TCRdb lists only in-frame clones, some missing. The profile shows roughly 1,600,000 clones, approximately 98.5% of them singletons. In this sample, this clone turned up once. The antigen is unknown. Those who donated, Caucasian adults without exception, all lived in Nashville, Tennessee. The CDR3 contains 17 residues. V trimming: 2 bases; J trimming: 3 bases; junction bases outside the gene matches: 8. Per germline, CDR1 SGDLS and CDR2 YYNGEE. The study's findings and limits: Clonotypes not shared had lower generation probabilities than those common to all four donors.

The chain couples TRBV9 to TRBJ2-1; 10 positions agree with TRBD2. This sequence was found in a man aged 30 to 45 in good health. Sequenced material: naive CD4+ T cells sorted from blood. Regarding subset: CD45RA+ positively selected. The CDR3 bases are TGTGCCAGCAGCGTTCGGGCTAGCGGGAGTGGCTACAATGAGCAGTTCTTC. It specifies CASSVRASGSGYNEQFF.